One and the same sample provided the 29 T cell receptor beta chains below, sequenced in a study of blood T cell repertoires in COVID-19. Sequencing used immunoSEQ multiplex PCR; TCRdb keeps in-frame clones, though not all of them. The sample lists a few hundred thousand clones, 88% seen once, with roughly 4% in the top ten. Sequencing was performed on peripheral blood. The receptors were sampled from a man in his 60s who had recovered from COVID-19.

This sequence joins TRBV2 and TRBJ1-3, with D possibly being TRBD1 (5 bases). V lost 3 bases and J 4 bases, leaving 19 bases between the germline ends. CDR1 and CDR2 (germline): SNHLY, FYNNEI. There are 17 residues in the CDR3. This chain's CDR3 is CASSDRGRDSGGNTIYF. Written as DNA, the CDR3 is TGTGCCAGCAGTGACCGGGGAAGGGACTCTGGGGGAAACACCATATATTTT.

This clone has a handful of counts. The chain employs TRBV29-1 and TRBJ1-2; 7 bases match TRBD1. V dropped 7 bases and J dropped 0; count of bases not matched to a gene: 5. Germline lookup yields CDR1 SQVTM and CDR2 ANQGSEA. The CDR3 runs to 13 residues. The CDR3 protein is CSAGDSPNYGYTF. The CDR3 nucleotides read TGCAGCGCCGGGGACAGCCCTAACTATGGCTACACCTTC.

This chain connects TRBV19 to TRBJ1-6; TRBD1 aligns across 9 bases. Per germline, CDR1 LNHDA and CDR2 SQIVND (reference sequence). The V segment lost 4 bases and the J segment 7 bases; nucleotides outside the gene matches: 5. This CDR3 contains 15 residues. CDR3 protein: CASSTGDRVNSPLHF. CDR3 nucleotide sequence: TGTGCCAGTAGTACCGGGGACAGGGTGAATTCACCCCTCCACTTT.

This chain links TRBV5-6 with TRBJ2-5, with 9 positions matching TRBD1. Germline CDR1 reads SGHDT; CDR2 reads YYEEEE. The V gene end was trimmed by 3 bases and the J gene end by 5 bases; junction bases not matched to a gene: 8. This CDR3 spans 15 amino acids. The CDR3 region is CASSWTGERGETQYF. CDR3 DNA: TGTGCCAGCAGCTGGACAGGGGAAAGAGGGGAGACCCAGTACTTC.

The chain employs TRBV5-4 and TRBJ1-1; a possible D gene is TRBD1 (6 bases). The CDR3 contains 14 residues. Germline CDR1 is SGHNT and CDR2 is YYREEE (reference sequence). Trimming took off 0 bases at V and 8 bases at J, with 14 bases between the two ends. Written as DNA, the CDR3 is TGTGCCAGCAGCTTGGTCGGGGGGCTTTCGGAAGCTTTCTTT. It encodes CASSLVGGLSEAFF.

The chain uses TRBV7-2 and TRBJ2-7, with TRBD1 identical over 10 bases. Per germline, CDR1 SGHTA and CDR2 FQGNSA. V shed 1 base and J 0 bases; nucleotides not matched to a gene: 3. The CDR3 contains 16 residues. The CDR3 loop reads CASSLGTGGSSYEQYF. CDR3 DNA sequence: TGTGCCAGCAGCTTAGGGACAGGGGGAAGCTCCTACGAGCAGTACTTC.

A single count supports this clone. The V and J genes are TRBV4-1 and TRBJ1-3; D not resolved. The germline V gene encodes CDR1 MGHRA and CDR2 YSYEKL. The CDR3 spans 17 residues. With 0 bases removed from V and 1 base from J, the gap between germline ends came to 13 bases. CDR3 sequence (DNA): TGCGCCAGCAGCCAAGATTTGAGGGATATTTCTGGAAACACCATATATTTT. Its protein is CASSQDLRDISGNTIYF.

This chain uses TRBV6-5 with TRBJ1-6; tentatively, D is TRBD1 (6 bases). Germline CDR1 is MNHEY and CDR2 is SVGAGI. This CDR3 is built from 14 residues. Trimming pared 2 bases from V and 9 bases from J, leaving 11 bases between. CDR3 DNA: TGTGCCAGCAGTTACCAGGGGAGAGTTTCACCCCTCCACTTT. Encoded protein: CASSYQGRVSPLHF.

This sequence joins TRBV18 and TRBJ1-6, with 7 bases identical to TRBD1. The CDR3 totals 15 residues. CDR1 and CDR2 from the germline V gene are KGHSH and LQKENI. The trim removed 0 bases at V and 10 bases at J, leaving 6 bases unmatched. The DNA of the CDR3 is TGTGCCAGCTCACCACCCACAGGGGAAGGCTCACCCCTCCACTTT. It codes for CASSPPTGEGSPLHF.

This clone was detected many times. CDR3 in amino acids: CASRVSQGSYEQYF. In DNA form, the CDR3 reads TGTGCCAGCCGAGTATCCCAGGGGTCCTACGAGCAGTACTTC. J is TRBJ2-7 and V is TRBV11-1; possibly TRBD1 for D (6 bases). With 8 bases removed from V and 1 base from J, the gap between germline ends came to 15 bases. Germline CDR1 SGHAT, CDR2 FQDESV (reference sequence). The CDR3 loop spans 14 amino acids. Using reference TRBV11-1 and TRBJ2-7 for the parts outside the CDR3, the full variable domain is EAEVAQSPRYKITEKSQAVAFWCDPISGHATLYWYRQILGQGPELLVQFQDESVVDDSQLPKDRFSAERLKGVDSTLKIQPAELGDSAMYLCASRVSQGSYEQYFGPGTRLTVT.

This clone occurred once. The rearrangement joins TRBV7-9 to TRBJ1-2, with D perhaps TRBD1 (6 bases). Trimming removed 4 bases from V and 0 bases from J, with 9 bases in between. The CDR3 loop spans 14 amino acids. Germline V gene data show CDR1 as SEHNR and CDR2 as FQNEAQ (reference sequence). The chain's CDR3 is CASSSGQTNYGYTF. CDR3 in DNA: TGTGCCAGCAGCTCCGGACAGACTAACTATGGCTACACCTTC. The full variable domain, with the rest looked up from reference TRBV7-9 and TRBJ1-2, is DTGVSQNPRHKITKRGQNVTFRCDPISEHNRLYWYRQTLGQGPEFLTYFQNEAQLEKSRLLSDRFSAERPKGSFSTLEIQRTEQGDSAMYLCASSSGQTNYGYTFGSGTRLTVV.

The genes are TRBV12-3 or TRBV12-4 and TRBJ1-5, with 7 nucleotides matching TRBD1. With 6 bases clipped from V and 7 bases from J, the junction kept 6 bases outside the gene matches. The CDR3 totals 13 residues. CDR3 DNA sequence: TGTGCCAGCAGAGGGGGCTGGGGACAGCCCCAGCATTTT. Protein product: CASRGGWGQPQHF.

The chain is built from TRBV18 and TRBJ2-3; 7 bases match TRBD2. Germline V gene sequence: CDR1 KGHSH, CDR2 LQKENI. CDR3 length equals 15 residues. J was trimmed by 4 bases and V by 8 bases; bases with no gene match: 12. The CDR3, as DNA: TGTGCCAGCATCCGTCGTCGGGGGGATGCAGATACGCAGTATTTT. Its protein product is CASIRRRGDADTQYF.

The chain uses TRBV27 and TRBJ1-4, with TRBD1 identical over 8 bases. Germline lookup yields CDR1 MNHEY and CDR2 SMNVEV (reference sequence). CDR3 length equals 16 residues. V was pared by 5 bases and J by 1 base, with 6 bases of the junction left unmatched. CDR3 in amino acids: CASSPRTGRTNEKLFF. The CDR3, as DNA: TGTGCCAGCAGTCCCCGGACAGGGAGAACTAATGAAAAACTGTTTTTT.

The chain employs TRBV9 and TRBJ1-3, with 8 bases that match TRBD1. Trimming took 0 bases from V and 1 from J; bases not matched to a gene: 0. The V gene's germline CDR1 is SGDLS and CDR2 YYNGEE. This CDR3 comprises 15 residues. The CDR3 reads CASSVGTGSGNTIYF. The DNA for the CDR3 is TGTGCCAGCAGCGTAGGGACAGGGTCTGGAAACACCATATATTTT.

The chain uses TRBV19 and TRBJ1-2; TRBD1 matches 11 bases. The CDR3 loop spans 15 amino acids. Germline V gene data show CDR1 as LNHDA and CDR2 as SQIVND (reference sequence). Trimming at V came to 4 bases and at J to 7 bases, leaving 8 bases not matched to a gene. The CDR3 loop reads CASSTTIGTGGGYTF. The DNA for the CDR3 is TGTGCCAGTAGTACGACAATCGGGACAGGGGGTGGCTACACCTTC.

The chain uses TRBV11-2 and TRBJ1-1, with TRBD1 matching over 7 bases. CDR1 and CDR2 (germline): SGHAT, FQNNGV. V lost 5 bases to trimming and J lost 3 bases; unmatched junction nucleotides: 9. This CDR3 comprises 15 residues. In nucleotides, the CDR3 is TGTGCCAGCAGCCTAACCAGGGGGGTAGACACTGAAGCTTTCTTT. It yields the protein CASSLTRGVDTEAFF.

The DNA of the CDR3 is TGTGCCAGCAGCTTGAGTAGCGGGGAGGGGCGGGGCACCGGGGAGCTGTTTTTT. It specifies CASSLSSGEGRGTGELFF. This rearrangement joins TRBV5-4 to TRBJ2-2, with 8 bases lining up with TRBD2. Germline assignment: CDR1 SGHNT and CDR2 YYREEE (reference sequence). The length of the CDR3 is 18 residues. The V gene end was trimmed by 1 base and the J gene end by 4 bases; junction bases not matched to a gene: 12.

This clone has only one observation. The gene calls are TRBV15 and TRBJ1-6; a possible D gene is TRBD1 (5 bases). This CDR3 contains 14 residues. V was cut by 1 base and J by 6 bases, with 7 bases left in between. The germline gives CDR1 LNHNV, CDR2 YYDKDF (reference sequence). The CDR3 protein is CATSRAGGNSPLHF. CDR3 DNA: TGTGCCACCAGCAGAGCGGGGGGTAATTCACCCCTCCACTTT.

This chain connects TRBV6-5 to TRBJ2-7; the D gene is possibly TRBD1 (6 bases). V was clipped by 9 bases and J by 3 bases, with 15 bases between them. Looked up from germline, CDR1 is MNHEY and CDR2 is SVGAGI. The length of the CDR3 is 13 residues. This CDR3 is CASTTSGVYEQYF. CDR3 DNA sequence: TGTGCCAGTACGACCTCAGGGGTCTACGAGCAGTACTTC.

CDR3 in DNA: TGTGCCAGCAGCTTAGCCGCAGAAAGGAACACTGAAGCTTTCTTT. Protein sequence: CASSLAAERNTEAFF. The rearrangement links TRBV7-8 to TRBJ1-1; D is uncertain. V lost 0 bases and J 1 base, leaving 9 bases between the germline ends. The CDR3 extends over 15 amino acids. CDR1 and CDR2 from the germline V gene are SGHVS and FQNEAQ. Combining the CDR3 with reference TRBV7-8 and TRBJ1-1 gives the whole variable domain GAGVSQSPRYKVAKRGQDVALRCDPISGHVSLFWYQQALGQGPEFLTYFQNEAQLDKSGLPSDRFFAERPEGSVSTLKIQRTQQEDSAVYLCASSLAAERNTEAFFGQGTRLTVV.

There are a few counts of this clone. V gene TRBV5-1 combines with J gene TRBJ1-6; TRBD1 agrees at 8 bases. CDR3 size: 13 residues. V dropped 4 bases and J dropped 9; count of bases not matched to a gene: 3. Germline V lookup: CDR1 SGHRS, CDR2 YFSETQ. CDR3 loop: CASSETGGSPLHF. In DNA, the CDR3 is TGCGCCAGCAGCGAAACAGGGGGTTCACCCCTCCACTTT.

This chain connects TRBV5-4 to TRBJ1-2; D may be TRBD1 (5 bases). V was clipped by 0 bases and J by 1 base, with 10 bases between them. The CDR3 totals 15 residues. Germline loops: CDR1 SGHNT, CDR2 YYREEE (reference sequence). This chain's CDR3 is CASSLDRSRNYGYTF. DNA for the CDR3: TGTGCCAGCAGCTTGGACAGGTCGCGTAACTATGGCTACACCTTC.

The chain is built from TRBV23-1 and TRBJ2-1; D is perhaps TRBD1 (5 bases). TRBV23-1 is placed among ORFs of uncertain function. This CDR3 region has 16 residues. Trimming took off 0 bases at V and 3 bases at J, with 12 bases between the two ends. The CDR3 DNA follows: TGCGCCAGCAGTCAATCCCCCCAGGGTGACTACAATGAGCAGTTCTTC. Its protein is CASSQSPQGDYNEQFF.

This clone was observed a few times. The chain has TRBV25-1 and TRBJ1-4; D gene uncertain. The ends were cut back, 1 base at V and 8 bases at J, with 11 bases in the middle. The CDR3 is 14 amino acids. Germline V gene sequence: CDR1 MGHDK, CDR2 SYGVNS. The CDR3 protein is CASSEFGGSEKLFF. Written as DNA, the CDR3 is TGTGCCAGCAGTGAATTCGGAGGCAGCGAAAAACTGTTTTTT. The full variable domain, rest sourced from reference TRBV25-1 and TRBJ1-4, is EADIYQTPRYLVIGTGKKITLECSQTMGHDKMYWYQQDPGMELHLIHYSYGVNSTEKGDLSSESTVSRIRTEHFPLTLESARPSHTSQYLCASSEFGGSEKLFFGSGTQLSVL.

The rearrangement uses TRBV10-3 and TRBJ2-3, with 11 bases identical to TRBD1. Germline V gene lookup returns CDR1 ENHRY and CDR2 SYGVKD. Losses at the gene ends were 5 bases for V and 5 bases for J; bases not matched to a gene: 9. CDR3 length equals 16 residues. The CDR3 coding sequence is TGTGCCATCAGTTCCCGGACAGGGGGCGATCAAGATACGCAGTATTTT. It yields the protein CAISSRTGGDQDTQYF.

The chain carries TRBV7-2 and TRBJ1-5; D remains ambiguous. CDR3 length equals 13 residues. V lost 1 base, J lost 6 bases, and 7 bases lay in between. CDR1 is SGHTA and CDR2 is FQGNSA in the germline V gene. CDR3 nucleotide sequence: TGTGCCAGCAGCTTAGAACGGTTTCAGCCCCAGCATTTT. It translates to CASSLERFQPQHF.

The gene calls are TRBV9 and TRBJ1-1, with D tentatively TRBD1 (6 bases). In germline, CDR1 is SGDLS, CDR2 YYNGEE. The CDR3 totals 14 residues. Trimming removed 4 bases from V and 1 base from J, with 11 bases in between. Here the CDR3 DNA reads TGTGCCAGCAGCCCCGAGACAGGGAACACTGAAGCTTTCTTT. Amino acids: CASSPETGNTEAFF.

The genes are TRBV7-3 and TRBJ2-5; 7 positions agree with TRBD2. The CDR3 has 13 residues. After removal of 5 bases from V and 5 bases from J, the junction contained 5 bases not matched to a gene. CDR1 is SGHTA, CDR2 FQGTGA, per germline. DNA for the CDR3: TGTGCCAGCAGCCTGGGGAGGGTGGAGACCCAGTACTTC. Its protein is CASSLGRVETQYF.